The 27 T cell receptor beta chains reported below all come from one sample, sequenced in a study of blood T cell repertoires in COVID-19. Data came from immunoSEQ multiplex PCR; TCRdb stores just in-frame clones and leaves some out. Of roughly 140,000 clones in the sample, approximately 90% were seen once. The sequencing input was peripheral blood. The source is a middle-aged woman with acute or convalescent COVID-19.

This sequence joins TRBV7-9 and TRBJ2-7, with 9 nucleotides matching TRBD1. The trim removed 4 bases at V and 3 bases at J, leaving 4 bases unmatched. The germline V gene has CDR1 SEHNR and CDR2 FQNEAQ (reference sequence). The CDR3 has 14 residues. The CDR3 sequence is CASSWGQGIYEQYF. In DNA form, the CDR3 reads TGTGCCAGCAGCTGGGGACAGGGAATCTACGAGCAGTACTTC.

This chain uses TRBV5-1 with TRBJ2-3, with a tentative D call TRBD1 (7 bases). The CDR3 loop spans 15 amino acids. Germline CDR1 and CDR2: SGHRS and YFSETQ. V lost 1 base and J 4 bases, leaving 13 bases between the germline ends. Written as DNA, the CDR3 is TGCGCCAGCAGCTTGCAGGGGGGCCAGGCAGATACGCAGTATTTT. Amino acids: CASSLQGGQADTQYF.

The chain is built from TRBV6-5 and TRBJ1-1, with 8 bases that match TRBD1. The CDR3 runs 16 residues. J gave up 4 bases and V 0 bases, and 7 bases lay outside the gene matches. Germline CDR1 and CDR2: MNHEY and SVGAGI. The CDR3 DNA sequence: TGTGCCAGCAGTTACTCGGCAGGGGGCGGGGGCACTGAAGCTTTCTTT. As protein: CASSYSAGGGGTEAFF.

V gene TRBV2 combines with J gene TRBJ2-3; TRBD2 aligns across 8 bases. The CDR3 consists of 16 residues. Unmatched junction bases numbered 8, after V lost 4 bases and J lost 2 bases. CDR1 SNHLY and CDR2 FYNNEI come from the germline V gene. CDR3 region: CASSVVGGRPTDTQYF. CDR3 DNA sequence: TGTGCCAGCAGTGTAGTGGGCGGGAGGCCCACAGATACGCAGTATTTT.

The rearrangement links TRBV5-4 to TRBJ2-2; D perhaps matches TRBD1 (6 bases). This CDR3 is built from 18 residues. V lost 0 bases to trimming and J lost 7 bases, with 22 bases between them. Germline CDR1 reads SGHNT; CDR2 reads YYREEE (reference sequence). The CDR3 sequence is CASSLGIELGAANGELFF. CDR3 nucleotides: TGTGCCAGCAGCTTGGGGATCGAGTTGGGGGCCGCTAACGGGGAGCTGTTTTTT.

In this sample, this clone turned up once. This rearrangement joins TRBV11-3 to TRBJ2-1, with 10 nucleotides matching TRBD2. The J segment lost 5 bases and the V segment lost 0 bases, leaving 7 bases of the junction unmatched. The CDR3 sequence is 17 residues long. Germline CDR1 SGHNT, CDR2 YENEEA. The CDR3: CASSLERASGGNNEQFF. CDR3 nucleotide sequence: TGTGCCAGCAGCTTAGAAAGGGCTAGCGGGGGAAACAATGAGCAGTTCTTC.

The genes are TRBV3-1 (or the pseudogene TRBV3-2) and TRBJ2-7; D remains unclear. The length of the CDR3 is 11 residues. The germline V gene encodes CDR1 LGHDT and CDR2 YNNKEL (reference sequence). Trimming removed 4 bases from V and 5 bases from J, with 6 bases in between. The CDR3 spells CASSRANEQYF. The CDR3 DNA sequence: TGTGCCAGCAGCCGAGCGAACGAGCAGTACTTC.

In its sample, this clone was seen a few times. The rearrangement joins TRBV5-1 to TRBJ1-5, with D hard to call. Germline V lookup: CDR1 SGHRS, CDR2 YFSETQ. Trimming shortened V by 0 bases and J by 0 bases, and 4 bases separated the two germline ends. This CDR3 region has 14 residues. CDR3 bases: TGCGCCAGCAGCTTGGGCTATAGCAATCAGCCCCAGCATTTT. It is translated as CASSLGYSNQPQHF.

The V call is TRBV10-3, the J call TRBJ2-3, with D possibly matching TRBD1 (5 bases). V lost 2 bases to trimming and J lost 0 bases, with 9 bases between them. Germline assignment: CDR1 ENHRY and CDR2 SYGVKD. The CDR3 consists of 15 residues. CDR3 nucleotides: TGTGCCATCAGTGAGGGGGCAGGGAGCACAGATACGCAGTATTTT. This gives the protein CAISEGAGSTDTQYF.

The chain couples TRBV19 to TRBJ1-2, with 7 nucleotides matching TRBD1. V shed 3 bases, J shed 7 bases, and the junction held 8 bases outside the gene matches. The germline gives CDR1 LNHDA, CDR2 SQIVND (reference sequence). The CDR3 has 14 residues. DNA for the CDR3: TGTGCCAGTAGTATGACAGGGAGTTCCGGTGGCTACACCTTC. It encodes CASSMTGSSGGYTF.

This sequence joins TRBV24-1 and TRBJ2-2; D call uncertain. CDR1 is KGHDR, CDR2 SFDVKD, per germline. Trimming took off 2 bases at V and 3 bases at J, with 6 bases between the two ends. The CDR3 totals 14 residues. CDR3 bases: TGTGCCACCAGTGATTACAGAGACACCGGGGAGCTGTTTTTT. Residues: CATSDYRDTGELFF.

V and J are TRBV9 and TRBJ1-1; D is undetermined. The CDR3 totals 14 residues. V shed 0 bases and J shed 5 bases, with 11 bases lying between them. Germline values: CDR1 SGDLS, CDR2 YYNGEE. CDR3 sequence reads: CASSVGGGRTEAFF. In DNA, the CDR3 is TGTGCCAGCAGCGTAGGTGGAGGGAGGACTGAAGCTTTCTTT.

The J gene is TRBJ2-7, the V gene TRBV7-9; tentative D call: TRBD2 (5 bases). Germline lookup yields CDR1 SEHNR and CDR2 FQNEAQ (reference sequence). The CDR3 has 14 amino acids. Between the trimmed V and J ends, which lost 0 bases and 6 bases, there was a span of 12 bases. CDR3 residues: CASSLAYEGSEQYF. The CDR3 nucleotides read TGTGCCAGCAGCTTAGCCTACGAGGGCTCCGAGCAGTACTTC.

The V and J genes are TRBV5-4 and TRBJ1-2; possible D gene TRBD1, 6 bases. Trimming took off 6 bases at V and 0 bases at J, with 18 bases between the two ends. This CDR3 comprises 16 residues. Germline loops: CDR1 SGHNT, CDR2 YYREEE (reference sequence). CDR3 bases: TGTGCCAGCACCCCCTCCAGGGGCAGCCCTAACTATGGCTACACCTTC. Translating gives CASTPSRGSPNYGYTF.

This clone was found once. The CDR3 region is CASKGQGNSYEQYF. For the CDR3, the DNA is TGTGCCAGCAAAGGACAGGGAAACTCGTACGAGCAGTACTTC. The chain couples TRBV2 to TRBJ2-7; TRBD1 agrees at 8 bases. Germline assignment: CDR1 SNHLY and CDR2 FYNNEI. J gave up 4 bases and V 7 bases, and 9 bases lay outside the gene matches. The CDR3 runs 14 residues. Drawing the rest from reference TRBV2 and TRBJ2-7, the complete variable domain is EPEVTQTPSHQVTQMGQEVILRCVPISNHLYFYWYRQILGQKVEFLVSFYNNEISEKSEIFDDQFSVERPDGSNFTLKIRSTKLEDSAMYFCASKGQGNSYEQYFGPGTRLTVT.

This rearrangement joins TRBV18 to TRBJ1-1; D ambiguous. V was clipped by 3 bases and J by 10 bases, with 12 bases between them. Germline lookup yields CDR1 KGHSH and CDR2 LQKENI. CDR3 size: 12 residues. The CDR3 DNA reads TGTGCCAGCTCACCGATGGAGTTGATAGCTTTCTTT. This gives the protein CASSPMELIAFF.

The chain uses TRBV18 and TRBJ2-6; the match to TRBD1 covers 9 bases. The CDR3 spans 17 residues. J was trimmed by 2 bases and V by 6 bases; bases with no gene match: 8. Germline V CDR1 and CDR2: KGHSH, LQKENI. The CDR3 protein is CASSPGTGSPGANVLTF. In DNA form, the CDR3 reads TGTGCCAGCTCGCCCGGGACAGGGTCTCCTGGGGCCAACGTCCTGACTTTC.

DNA of the CDR3: TGTGCCAGCAGTGTGTCGGACAACCTCTACAATGAGCAGTTCTTC. Its protein product is CASSVSDNLYNEQFF. The chain recombines TRBV6-4 with TRBJ2-1; D is possibly TRBD1 (5 bases). CDR1 and CDR2 (germline): MRHNA, SNTAGT. The CDR3 totals 15 residues. Between the trimmed V and J ends, which lost 4 bases and 3 bases, there was a span of 13 bases.

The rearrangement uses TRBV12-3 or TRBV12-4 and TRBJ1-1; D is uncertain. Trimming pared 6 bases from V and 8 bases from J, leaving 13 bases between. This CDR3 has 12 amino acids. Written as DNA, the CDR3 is TGTGCCAGCAGGAACGAGAGATTGGAAGCTTTCTTT. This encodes CASRNERLEAFF.

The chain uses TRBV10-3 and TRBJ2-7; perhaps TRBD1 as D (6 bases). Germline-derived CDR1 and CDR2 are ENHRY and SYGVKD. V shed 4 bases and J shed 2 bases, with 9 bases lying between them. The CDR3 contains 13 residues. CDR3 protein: CAISVTGAYEQYF. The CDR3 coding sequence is TGTGCCATCAGTGTGACAGGCGCCTACGAGCAGTACTTC.

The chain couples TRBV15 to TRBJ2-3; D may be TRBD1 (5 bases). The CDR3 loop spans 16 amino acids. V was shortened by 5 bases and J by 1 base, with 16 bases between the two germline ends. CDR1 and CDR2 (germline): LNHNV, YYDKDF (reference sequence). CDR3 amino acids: CATSVRRDGGTDTQYF. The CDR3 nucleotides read TGTGCCACCAGCGTGCGCAGGGATGGTGGCACAGATACGCAGTATTTT. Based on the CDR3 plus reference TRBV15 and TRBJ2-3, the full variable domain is DAMVIQNPRYQVTQFGKPVTLSCSQTLNHNVMYWYQQKSSQAPKLLFHYYDKDFNNEADTPDNFQSRRPNTSFCFLDIRSPGLGDTAMYLCATSVRRDGGTDTQYFGPGTRLTVL.

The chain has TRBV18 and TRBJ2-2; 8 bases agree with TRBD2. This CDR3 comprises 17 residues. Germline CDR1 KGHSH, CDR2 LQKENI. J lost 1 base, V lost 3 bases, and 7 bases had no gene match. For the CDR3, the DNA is TGTGCCAGCTCACCCCGTGGTAGCGGGAAGAACACCGGGGAGCTGTTTTTT. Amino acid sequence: CASSPRGSGKNTGELFF.

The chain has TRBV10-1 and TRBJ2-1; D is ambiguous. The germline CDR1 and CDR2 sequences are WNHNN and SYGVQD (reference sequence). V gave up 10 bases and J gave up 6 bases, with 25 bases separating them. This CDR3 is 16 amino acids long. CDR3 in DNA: TGCGCCAACACTCCGGGTTACCGGATGTCGGGCAATGAGCAGTTCTTC. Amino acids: CANTPGYRMSGNEQFF.

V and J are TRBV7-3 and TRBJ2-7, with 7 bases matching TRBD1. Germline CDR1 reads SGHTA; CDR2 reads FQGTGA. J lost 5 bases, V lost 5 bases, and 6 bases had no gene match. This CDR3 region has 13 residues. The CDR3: CASSLLGTDEQYF. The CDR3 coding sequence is TGTGCCAGCAGCCTACTCGGGACAGACGAGCAGTACTTC.

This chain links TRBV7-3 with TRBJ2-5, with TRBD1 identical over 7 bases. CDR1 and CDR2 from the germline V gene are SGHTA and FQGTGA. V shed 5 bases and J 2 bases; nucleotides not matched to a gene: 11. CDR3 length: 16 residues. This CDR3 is CASSPGPGQLQETQYF. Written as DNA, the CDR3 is TGTGCCAGCAGCCCGGGACCGGGACAGCTTCAAGAGACCCAGTACTTC.

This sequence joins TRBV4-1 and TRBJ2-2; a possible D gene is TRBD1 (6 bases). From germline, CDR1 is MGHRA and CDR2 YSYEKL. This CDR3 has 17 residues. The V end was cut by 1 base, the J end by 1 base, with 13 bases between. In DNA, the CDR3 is TGCGCCAGCAGCCAAGGCGGCAGGGGCAAGAACACCGGGGAGCTGTTTTTT. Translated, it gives CASSQGGRGKNTGELFF.

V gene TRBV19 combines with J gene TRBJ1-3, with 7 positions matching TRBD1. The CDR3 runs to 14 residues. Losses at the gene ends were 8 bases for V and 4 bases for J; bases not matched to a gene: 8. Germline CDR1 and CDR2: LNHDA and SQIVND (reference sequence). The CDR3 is CASLTGAYGNTIYF. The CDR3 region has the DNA TGTGCCAGTCTTACAGGGGCCTACGGAAACACCATATATTTT.